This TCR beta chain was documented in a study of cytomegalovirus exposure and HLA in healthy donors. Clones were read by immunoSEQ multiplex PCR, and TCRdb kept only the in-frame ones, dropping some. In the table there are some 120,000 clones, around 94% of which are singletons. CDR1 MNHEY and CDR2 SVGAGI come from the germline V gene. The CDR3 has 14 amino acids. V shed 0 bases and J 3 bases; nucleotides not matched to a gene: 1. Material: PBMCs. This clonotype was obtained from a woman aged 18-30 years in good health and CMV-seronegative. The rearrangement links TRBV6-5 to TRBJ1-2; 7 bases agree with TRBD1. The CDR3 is CASSYSGQYYGYTF. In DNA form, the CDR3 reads TGTGCCAGCAGTTACTCGGGACAGTACTATGGCTACACCTTC.